This T cell receptor beta chain was sequenced for a study of cytomegalovirus exposure and HLA in healthy donors. On the study more broadly: Clustering assigned around 77% of the roughly 370 genotyped donors to the Caucasian-associated ancestry cluster.

Although they were nominally healthy when sampled, donors likely had unrecorded immune exposures. General study findings and limits: Highly shared sequence variants in one cluster were likely a sequencing artifact. Across all donors, roughly uniform sequencing depth was an assumption of the presence/absence analyses.

CDR3 length: 16 residues. The V and J ends lost 6 bases and 7 bases respectively, with 22 bases between them. Germline lookup yields CDR1 SEHNR and CDR2 FQNEAQ (reference sequence). A multiplex PCR was run with 60 Vbeta primers and 13 Jbeta primers. The assay was immunoSEQ multiplex PCR, and TCRdb's table has in-frame clones only and misses some. The table has fewer than 250,000 clones, over 80% seen once; the top ten hold 1.3%. A note on this clone: Its target is not known.

The chain carries TRBV7-9 and TRBJ2-1; TRBD2 might be the D (5 bases). Sample: PBMCs. The sequence was obtained from a man between 25 and 39 years old in good health and CMV-seronegative. CDR3 protein: CASSPHGVSTGNEQFF. CDR3 coding DNA: TGTGCCAGCAGTCCCCATGGGGTCTCTACGGGGAATGAGCAGTTCTTC. Full variable domain (rest looked up from reference TRBV7-9 and TRBJ2-1): DTGVSQNPRHKITKRGQNVTFRCDPISEHNRLYWYRQTLGQGPEFLTYFQNEAQLEKSRLLSDRFSAERPKGSFSTLEIQRTEQGDSAMYLCASSPHGVSTGNEQFFGPGTRLTVL.